This is a list of T cell receptor beta chains from one sample in a study of T cell clonotyping in hematopoietic cell transplantation. Profiled with immunoSEQ multiplex PCR; TCRdb holds only in-frame clones, not every one. The table has 9,400 or so clones, roughly nine tenths seen once. The material sequenced was PBMCs, taken 180 days after allogeneic stem cell transplant. All receptors come from a human patient who had an allogeneic stem cell transplant, so the T cells may come from the graft donor. The donor label of this sample is uncertain. Some clones in this sample may be carry-over from other donors' samples. CDR3s include the opening cysteine and the closing phenylalanine or tryptophan. Fields, in order: J gene, clone size, V gene, CDR3 length, D gene, CDR3 protein, CDR3 DNA. D genes are given only for firm matches. Clone size is not always given. Where it is, it says once, few, many or a class for expanded clones.

TRBJ2-5,-,TRBV29-1,12,-,CSVGGIQETQYF,TGCAGCGTTGGCGGGATCCAAGAGACCCAGTACTTC
TRBJ1-4,-,TRBV5-4,14,-,CASSSGQVNEKLFF,TGTGCCAGCAGCTCAGGACAAGTTAATGAAAAACTGTTTTTT
TRBJ2-7,few,TRBV5-8,13,-,CASSVDSRYEQYF,TGTGCCAGCAGCGTGGACAGTCGCTACGAGCAGTACTTC
TRBJ1-1,-,TRBV18,15,-,CASSPSIGGNTEAFF,TGTGCCAGCTCACCTTCAATAGGCGGGAACACTGAAGCTTTCTTT
TRBJ1-6,few,TRBV6-5,13,-,CASSDRFYSPLHF,TGTGCCAGCAGTGACAGGTTTTATTCACCCCTCCACTTT
TRBJ1-3,-,TRBV6-8,13,-,CASSYSSGNTIYF,TGTGCCAGCAGTTATAGCTCTGGAAACACCATATATTTT
TRBJ1-1,once,TRBV19,14,TRBD1,CASRVGQANTEAFF,TGTGCCAGTAGGGTCGGACAGGCGAACACTGAAGCTTTCTTT
TRBJ2-3,-,TRBV28,16,TRBD2,CASRTLAGGRTDTQYF,TGTGCCAGCAGAACACTAGCGGGGGGCAGGACAGATACGCAGTATTTT
TRBJ1-5,-,TRBV19,16,TRBD1,CASSSQGARGNQPQHF,TGTGCCAGTAGTTCCCAGGGGGCGCGGGGCAATCAGCCCCAGCATTTT
TRBJ1-1,-,TRBV27,14,TRBD1,CASSTGGAVTEAFF,TGTGCCAGCAGTACAGGGGGCGCTGTCACTGAAGCTTTCTTT
TRBJ2-3,-,TRBV29-1,13,-,CSVEQGSTDTQYF,TGCAGCGTTGAACAGGGTAGCACAGATACGCAGTATTTT
TRBJ2-3,-,TRBV6-5,15,-,CASSYSNPRGDTQYF,TGTGCCAGCAGTTACTCGAACCCCCGGGGCGATACGCAGTATTTT
TRBJ1-2,-,TRBV4-3,18,-,CASSQERFGGFQGDGYTF,TGCGCCAGCAGCCAAGAAAGGTTTGGTGGGTTCCAGGGCGATGGCTACACCTTC
TRBJ2-5,-,TRBV11-3,13,-,CASSLDGSGTQYF,TGTGCCAGCAGCTTAGACGGGTCTGGGACCCAGTACTTC
TRBJ2-5,-,TRBV14,16,-,CASSPPGGSTQETQYF,TGTGCCAGCAGCCCTCCCGGGGGATCCACCCAAGAGACCCAGTACTTC
TRBJ1-2,-,TRBV30,12,-,CAWSSGITGYTF,TGTGCCTGGAGTAGCGGGATCACTGGCTACACCTTC
TRBJ2-7,few,TRBV4-2,15,TRBD2,CASSRDRGTRNEQYF,TGTGCCAGCAGCCGGGACCGAGGGACTAGAAACGAGCAGTACTTC
TRBJ1-6,-,TRBV18,14,-,CASSPPSADSPLHF,TGTGCCAGCTCACCACCCTCAGCTGATTCACCCCTCCACTTT
TRBJ2-7,-,TRBV30,12,TRBD1,CAWGQGDDEQYF,TGTGCCTGGGGACAGGGGGACGACGAGCAGTACTTC
TRBJ2-7,-,TRBV18,14,-,CASSPSGRPYEQYF,TGTGCCAGCTCACCATCGGGCAGGCCCTACGAGCAGTACTTC
TRBJ1-4,-,TRBV25-1,14,-,CASSEGRGNEKLFF,TGTGCCAGCAGTGAGGGCCGGGGGAATGAAAAACTGTTTTTT
TRBJ1-1,-,TRBV5-1,14,-,CASSLRELNTEAFF,TGCGCCAGCAGCTTGCGGGAGCTAAACACTGAAGCTTTCTTT
TRBJ2-7,-,TRBV30,12,-,CAWSLQGREQYF,TGTGCCTGGAGCTTACAGGGAAGGGAGCAGTACTTC
TRBJ2-7,-,TRBV7-8,18,TRBD1,CASSHPTSSPDRAYEQYF,TGTGCCAGCAGCCACCCTACAAGTTCCCCGGACAGGGCCTACGAGCAGTACTTC
TRBJ1-5,once,TRBV2,13,-,CASCDRDNQPQHF,TGTGCCAGCTGCGACAGAGACAATCAGCCCCAGCATTTT
TRBJ2-7,few,TRBV4-3,14,-,CASSQDRRTYEQYF,TGCGCCAGCAGCCAAGACCGACGGACCTACGAGCAGTACTTC
TRBJ2-7,-,TRBV10-3,14,-,CAIRDREESYEQYF,TGTGCCATCAGGGACAGAGAGGAATCCTACGAGCAGTACTTC
TRBJ2-5,-,TRBV6-6,16,-,CASSYPGGPGPETQYF,TGTGCCAGCAGTTACCCCGGGGGACCTGGACCGGAGACCCAGTACTTC
TRBJ1-2,-,TRBV7-8,15,-,CASSLTTPENYGYTF,TGTGCCAGCAGCTTAACAACACCGGAGAACTATGGCTACACCTTC
TRBJ2-7,-,TRBV4-1,15,-,CASSPGGGSWYEQYF,TGCGCCAGCAGCCCAGGGGGGGGGTCATGGTACGAGCAGTACTTC
TRBJ2-7,-,TRBV7-2,14,-,CASSLAHSSYEQYF,TGTGCCAGCAGCTTAGCGCACTCCTCCTACGAGCAGTACTTC
TRBJ1-6,-,TRBV5-1,15,-,CASSSAGTYNSPLHF,TGCGCCAGCAGTTCGGCCGGGACGTATAATTCACCCCTCCACTTT
TRBJ1-1,-,TRBV10-3,15,-,CAISEPVSSNTEAFF,TGTGCCATCAGTGAGCCGGTTTCTTCGAACACTGAAGCTTTCTTT
TRBJ1-1,-,TRBV7-2,16,-,CASSQVRADLNTEAFF,TGTGCCAGCAGTCAAGTCCGGGCAGATCTTAACACTGAAGCTTTCTTT
TRBJ2-3,-,TRBV7-3,13,-,CASREMSTDTQYF,TGTGCCAGCAGGGAGATGAGCACAGATACGCAGTATTTT
TRBJ2-3,-,TRBV7-2,15,-,CASSRRIPSTDTQYF,TGTGCCAGCAGCCGCAGGATTCCTAGCACAGATACGCAGTATTTT
TRBJ1-6,-,TRBV10-2,14,TRBD1,CASSEWDRDSPLHF,TGCGCCAGCAGTGAGTGGGACAGGGACTCACCCCTCCACTTT
TRBJ1-2,few,TRBV15,12,-,CATSGGNYGYTF,TGTGCCACCAGCGGGGGAAATTATGGCTACACCTTC
TRBJ1-4,-,TRBV6-1,14,TRBD1,CASRHRGANEKLFF,TGTGCCAGCAGGCACAGGGGAGCAAATGAAAAACTGTTTTTT
TRBJ1-2,-,TRBV2,15,-,CASTQYTGVSYGYTF,TGTGCCAGCACCCAATATACAGGCGTCTCCTATGGCTACACCTTC
TRBJ2-1,-,TRBV7-6,12,-,CASSLDTNEQFF,TGTGCCAGCAGCTTAGACACCAATGAGCAGTTCTTC
TRBJ1-5,few,TRBV6-1,15,-,CASKPIQGGNQPQHF,TGTGCCAGCAAGCCGATACAGGGTGGCAATCAGCCCCAGCATTTT